This entry lists 15 T cell receptor beta chains sequenced from one sample in a study of shared clonotypes between healthy human individuals. Generated by immunoSEQ multiplex PCR, the TCRdb table keeps only in-frame clones and is missing some. The repertoire consists of about 2.4 million clones, with under 95% occurring once and the leading ten covering around 0.37%. The specimen sequenced was naive CD4+ T cells from PBMCs. The subset denotes: CD45RA+ positively selected. Source of these receptors: a man aged 18 to 29 in good health. Some clones in this sample may be carry-over from other donors' samples.

The V gene is TRBV7-2, the J gene TRBJ2-7; 10 positions agree with TRBD2. Germline trimming cut 1 base from V and 6 bases from J; bases unmatched to any gene: 9. The CDR3 covers 16 residues. Germline V gene sequence: CDR1 SGHTA, CDR2 FQGNSA. CDR3: CASSLEVLAGGREQYF. The CDR3 region has the DNA TGTGCCAGCAGCTTAGAGGTCTTAGCGGGAGGACGCGAGCAGTACTTC.

V gene TRBV30 combines with J gene TRBJ2-1; D uncertain. Germline CDR1 reads GTSNPN; CDR2 reads SVGIG (reference sequence). The CDR3 is 14 residues long. V dropped 3 bases and J dropped 3 bases, with 12 bases sitting between them. CDR3 DNA: TGTGCCTGGAGAGGGCCGTCAGTCTACAATGAGCAGTTCTTC. This gives the protein CAWRGPSVYNEQFF.

This clone was observed a single time. In nucleotides, the CDR3 is TGCGCCAGCAGCCAGGGTGGGGGACGGCGTGGCTACACCTTC. It translates to CASSQGGGRRGYTF. This chain connects TRBV4-3 to TRBJ1-2, with a possible D match to TRBD1 (5 bases). V was shortened by 3 bases and J by 7 bases, with 15 bases between the two germline ends. The germline gives CDR1 LGHNA, CDR2 YSLEER. This CDR3 has 14 residues.

This chain links TRBV4-3 with TRBJ2-3; D may be TRBD1 or TRBD2 (5 bases each). V was trimmed by 0 bases and J by 2 bases, leaving 15 bases between them. The CDR3 contains 17 residues. The V gene's germline CDR1 is LGHNA and CDR2 YSLEER. CDR3 loop: CASSQDVGGTFTDTQYF. CDR3 DNA sequence: TGCGCCAGCAGCCAAGACGTTGGGGGTACCTTCACAGATACGCAGTATTTT.

The gene calls are TRBV5-6 and TRBJ2-1; TRBD2 is a possible D gene (6 bases). V lost 3 bases and J 8 bases, leaving 21 bases between the germline ends. This CDR3 spans 16 amino acids. Germline-derived CDR1 and CDR2 are SGHDT and YYEEEE. CDR3 nucleotides: TGTGCCAGCAGCTGGAGGGTCGGCGGTCTTATCGATGAGCAGTTCTTC. Its protein is CASSWRVGGLIDEQFF.

The genes are TRBV19 and TRBJ1-4; D not resolved. The V gene's germline CDR1 is LNHDA and CDR2 SQIVND (reference sequence). The CDR3 loop spans 14 amino acids. V lost 5 bases to trimming and J lost 2 bases, with 9 bases between them. CDR3 DNA sequence: TGTGCCAGTAGTGTGAGTGCGACTAATGAAAAACTGTTTTTT. It is translated as CASSVSATNEKLFF.

The V call is TRBV6-5, the J call TRBJ2-2; a weak D match, TRBD2 (6 bases). CDR1 and CDR2 from the germline V gene are MNHEY and SVGAGI. V was pared by 6 bases and J by 3 bases, with 8 bases between. This CDR3 is built from 13 residues. CDR3 DNA: TGTGCCAGCAGCCGGGACTACACCGGGGAGCTGTTTTTT. Translation: CASSRDYTGELFF.

Concerning this clone itself: One end of the junction fails to match germline, which may point to a read error. The chain combines TRBV28 with TRBJ2-2, with D possibly TRBD1 on 8 matching bases. The CDR3 has 18 amino acids. Germline CDR1 and CDR2: MDHEN and SYDVKM. CDR3 sequence: CASGLPRQGTTNTGELFF. The CDR3 DNA follows: TGTGCCAGCGGTTTACCCAGACAGGGGACTACGAACACCGGGGAGCTGTTTTTT.

This clone was recorded only once. This rearrangement joins TRBV27 to TRBJ2-1; possibly TRBD1 or TRBD2 for D (5 bases each). The V end lost 6 bases, the J end lost 0 bases, and 12 bases lay between the germline ends. CDR1 and CDR2 (germline): MNHEY, SMNVEV (reference sequence). The CDR3 loop spans 15 amino acids. The CDR3 bases are TGTGCCAGCAGCTTTGGGGGTCCCTCCTACAATGAGCAGTTCTTC. Amino acid sequence: CASSFGGPSYNEQFF.

The chain recombines TRBV11-2 with TRBJ2-3; D possibly corresponds to TRBD1 (5 bases). The CDR3 consists of 15 residues. Trimming pared 4 bases from V and 4 bases from J, leaving 15 bases between. The germline V gene encodes CDR1 SGHAT and CDR2 FQNNGV. CDR3 amino acids: CASSSNPLGADTQYF. The CDR3 nucleotides read TGTGCCAGCAGCTCCAACCCCTTAGGGGCAGATACGCAGTATTTT.

The chain carries TRBV18 and TRBJ2-5, with 8 bases aligning to TRBD2. This CDR3 region has 18 residues. Trimming took 5 bases from V and 4 from J; bases not matched to a gene: 18. The germline V gene has CDR1 KGHSH and CDR2 LQKENI. The DNA for the CDR3 is TGTGCCAGCTCAAAACAAGAGAGCACTAGCGGTTTGTCAGAGACCCAGTACTTC. This gives the protein CASSKQESTSGLSETQYF. The full variable domain, its missing parts supplied by reference TRBV18 and TRBJ2-5, is NAGVMQNPRHLVRRRGQEARLRCSPMKGHSHVYWYRQLPEEGLKFMVYLQKENIIDESGMPKERFSAEFPKEGPSILRIQQVVRGDSAAYFCASSKQESTSGLSETQYFGPGTRLLVL.

This clone appeared once. The chain uses TRBV7-3 and TRBJ1-2, with no clear D. The CDR3 consists of 13 residues. Germline assignment: CDR1 SGHTA and CDR2 FQGTGA. With 5 bases removed from V and 0 bases from J, the gap between germline ends came to 7 bases. CDR3 protein: CASSPRANYGYTF. CDR3 coding DNA: TGTGCCAGCAGCCCCCGTGCTAACTATGGCTACACCTTC.

V is TRBV18 and J is TRBJ1-3, with D maybe TRBD1 (5 bases). The V end lost 5 bases, the J end lost 0 bases, and 11 bases lay between the germline ends. This CDR3 has 15 residues. Germline values: CDR1 KGHSH, CDR2 LQKENI. In nucleotides, the CDR3 is TGTGCCAGCTCAAAGACAGCACGCTCTGGAAACACCATATATTTT. It specifies CASSKTARSGNTIYF.

The table lists this clone with a count of one. J is TRBJ2-7 and V is TRBV5-1, with a weak D call TRBD1 (5 bases). Germline CDR1 is SGHRS and CDR2 is YFSETQ. This CDR3 is built from 13 residues. Trimming removed 4 bases at V and 2 bases at J, with 10 bases between. The CDR3: CASSPTVTYEQYF. CDR3 sequence (DNA): TGCGCCAGCAGCCCGACAGTAACCTACGAGCAGTACTTC.

This clone was recorded only once. The chain has TRBV28 and TRBJ2-1; D is unresolved. The germline CDR1 and CDR2 sequences are MDHEN and SYDVKM. CDR3 length equals 15 residues. V lost 4 bases and J 0 bases, leaving 10 bases between the germline ends. CDR3 residues: CASSSNRYSYNEQFF. In DNA, the CDR3 is TGTGCCAGCAGTTCCAATCGTTACTCCTACAATGAGCAGTTCTTC.